This TCR beta chain was obtained from a study of shared clonotypes between healthy human individuals. CD45RA-negative memory and CD45RA+ naive subsets were split from the CD4+ cells. General study points: Naive CD4 clonotypes were shared across several donors at 5% to 6%. All-four-donor shared clonotypes had higher generation probabilities than non-shared clonotypes did.

The V gene end was trimmed by 5 bases and the J gene end by 5 bases; junction bases not matched to a gene: 5. Germline V lookup: CDR1 MNHEY, CDR2 SVGAGI. The CDR3 contains 13 residues. Data came from immunoSEQ multiplex PCR; TCRdb stores just in-frame clones and leaves some out. Found here are some 900,000 clones, less than 85% of them singletons; the top ten hold 1.5%. Remarks on this clone: The antigen is undetermined.

What was sequenced was memory CD4+ T cells sorted from blood. Stated subset: CD45RA-negative fraction. The chain uses TRBV6-5 and TRBJ2-5; 7 nucleotides line up with TRBD1. The receptor comes from a man aged 18 to 35 in good health. The CDR3 nucleotides read TGTGCCAGCAGTCTACAGGGGCGGGAGACCCAGTACTTC. It encodes CASSLQGRETQYF.